This T cell receptor (beta chain) comes out of a study of cytomegalovirus exposure and HLA in healthy donors. Study as a whole: A previous analysis identified 95 million to 140 million unique TCR beta sequences derived from 180 million or so T cells. Of around 400 genotyped donors, more than 65% grouped in the Caucasian-associated ancestry cluster.

This CDR3 comprises 13 residues. CDR1 is SGHTA, CDR2 FQGNSA, per germline. The ends were cut back, 5 bases at V and 5 bases at J, with 12 bases in the middle. It was with 60 Vbeta and 13 Jbeta primers that the PCR ran. The assay was immunoSEQ multiplex PCR, and TCRdb's table has in-frame clones only and misses some. The sample consists of under 95,000 clones, about three quarters of them appearing once. The sample consisted of PBMCs. V and J are TRBV7-2 and TRBJ1-2, with a tentative D call TRBD1 (6 bases). This receptor was obtained from a boy aged 5-17 years in good health and CMV-seronegative. The CDR3 DNA reads as TGTGCCAGCAGCCTACAGGGAGCGTATGGCTACACCTTC. As protein: CASSLQGAYGYTF.